This TCR beta chain came from a study of shared clonotypes between healthy human individuals. Study information: Donor ages ranged 18 to 49 years: a couple of women, a few men.

A single count supports this clone. Germline CDR1 is GTSNPN and CDR2 is SVGIG (reference sequence). V shed 3 bases and J 8 bases; nucleotides not matched to a gene: 9. This CDR3 is 14 amino acids long. Deep-level assay runs were performed. Clones were sequenced by immunoSEQ multiplex PCR, and TCRdb holds only the in-frame ones, with some missing. The table has around 2.5 million clones, approximately 94% seen once. The V and J genes are TRBV30 and TRBJ1-4; 7 nucleotides align to TRBD1. The sample taken for sequencing was naive CD4+ T cells from PBMCs. Regarding subset: CD45RA+ positively selected. This receptor was obtained from a man aged 18 to 30 in good health. Some clones in this sample may be carry-over from other donors' samples. The CDR3 is CAWRDDRVGEKLFF. Written as DNA, the CDR3 is TGTGCCTGGAGGGACGACAGGGTAGGCGAAAAACTGTTTTTT. Supplemented by reference TRBV30 and TRBJ1-4, the full variable domain reads SQTIHQWPATLVQPVGSPLSLECTVEGTSNPNLYWYRQAAGRGLQLLFYSVGIGQISSEVPQNLSASRPQDRQFILSSKKLLLSDSGFYLCAWRDDRVGEKLFFGSGTQLSVL.